This TCR beta chain was captured by sequencing in a study of T cell responses to AZD1222 COVID-19 vaccine. Findings of the study overall: Repertoire samples came only from after the peak T cell response. The study found Spike-specific TCR breadth and depth rose after two AZD1222 doses. At baseline, seropositivity was found in only 6 or 7 AZD1222 recipients. Of spike-specific TCRs, nearly half reportedly target regions left unmutated in variants.

Turning to this clone: The antigen is undetermined.

Clones were sequenced by immunoSEQ multiplex PCR, and TCRdb holds only the in-frame ones, with some missing. The sample records more than 100,000 clones, about 88% being singletons. The CDR3 is 15 amino acids. Per germline, CDR1 SGDLS and CDR2 YYNGEE. Between the trimmed V and J ends, which lost 2 bases and 10 bases, there was a span of 19 bases. This TCR was sampled from an adult in good health. This chain connects TRBV9 to TRBJ2-1; D is possibly TRBD1 or TRBD2 (6 bases each). This specimen was peripheral blood, taken on day 0 of AZD1222 vaccination. DNA of the CDR3: TGTGCCAGCAGCGTGACTGGAGGGGGACCTAGAGAGCAGTTCTTC. Its translation is CASSVTGGGPREQFF. The variable domain in full, with the rest retrieved from reference TRBV9 and TRBJ2-1, is DSGVTQTPKHLITATGQRVTLRCSPRSGDLSVYWYQQSLDQGLQFLIQYYNGEERAKGNILERFSAQQFPDLHSELNLSSLELGDSALYFCASSVTGGGPREQFFGPGTRLTVL.